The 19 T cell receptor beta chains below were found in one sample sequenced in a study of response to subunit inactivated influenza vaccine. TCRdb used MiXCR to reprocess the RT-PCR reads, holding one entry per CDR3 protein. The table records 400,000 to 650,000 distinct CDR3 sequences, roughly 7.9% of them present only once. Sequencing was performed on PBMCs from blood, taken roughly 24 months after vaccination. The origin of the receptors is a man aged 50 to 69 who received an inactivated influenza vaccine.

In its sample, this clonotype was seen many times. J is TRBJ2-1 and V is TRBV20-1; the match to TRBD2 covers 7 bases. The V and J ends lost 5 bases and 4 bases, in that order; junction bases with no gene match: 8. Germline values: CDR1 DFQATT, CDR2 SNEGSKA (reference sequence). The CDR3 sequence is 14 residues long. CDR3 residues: CSAGVPGLYNEQFF. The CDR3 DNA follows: TGCAGTGCTGGCGTGCCGGGACTATACAATGAGCAGTTCTTC.

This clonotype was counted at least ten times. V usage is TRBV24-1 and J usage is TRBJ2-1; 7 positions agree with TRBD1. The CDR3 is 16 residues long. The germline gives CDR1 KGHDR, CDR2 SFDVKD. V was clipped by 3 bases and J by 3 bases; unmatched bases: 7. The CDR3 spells CATSDVGAGGYNEQFF. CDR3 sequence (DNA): TGTGCCACCAGTGATGTCGGTGCAGGGGGCTACAATGAGCAGTTCTTC.

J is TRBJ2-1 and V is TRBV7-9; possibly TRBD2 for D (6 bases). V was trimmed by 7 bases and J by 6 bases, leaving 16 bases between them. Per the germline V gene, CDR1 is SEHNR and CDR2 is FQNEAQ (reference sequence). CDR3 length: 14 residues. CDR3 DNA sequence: TGTGCCAGCATCCTCGGGACTGTCGGCAATGAGCAGTTCTTC. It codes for CASILGTVGNEQFF. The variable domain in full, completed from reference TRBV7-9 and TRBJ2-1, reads DTGVSQNPRHKITKRGQNVTFRCDPISEHNRLYWYRQTLGQGPEFLTYFQNEAQLEKSRLLSDRFSAERPKGSFSTLEIQRTEQGDSAMYLCASILGTVGNEQFFGPGTRLTVL.

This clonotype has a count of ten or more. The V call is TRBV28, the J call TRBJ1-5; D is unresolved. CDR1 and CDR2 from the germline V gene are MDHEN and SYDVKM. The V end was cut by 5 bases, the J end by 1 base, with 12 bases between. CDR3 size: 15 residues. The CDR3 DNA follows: TGTGCCAGCAGTCCGAGTCTGGGAAGCAATCAGCCCCAGCATTTT. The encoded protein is CASSPSLGSNQPQHF.

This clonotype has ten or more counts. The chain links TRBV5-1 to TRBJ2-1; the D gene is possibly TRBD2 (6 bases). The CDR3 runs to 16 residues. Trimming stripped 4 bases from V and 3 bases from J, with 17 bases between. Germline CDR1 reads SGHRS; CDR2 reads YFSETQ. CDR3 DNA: TGCGCCAGCAGCGCCGGAGCGGCTAGCGTCTACAATGAGCAGTTCTTC. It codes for CASSAGAASVYNEQFF.

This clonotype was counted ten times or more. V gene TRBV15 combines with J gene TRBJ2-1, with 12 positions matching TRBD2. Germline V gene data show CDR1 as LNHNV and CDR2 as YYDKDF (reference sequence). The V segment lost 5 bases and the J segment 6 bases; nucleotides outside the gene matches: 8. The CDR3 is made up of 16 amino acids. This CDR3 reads CATSPRTSGDRNEQFF. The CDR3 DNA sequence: TGTGCCACCAGCCCTCGGACTAGCGGGGACCGCAATGAGCAGTTCTTC.

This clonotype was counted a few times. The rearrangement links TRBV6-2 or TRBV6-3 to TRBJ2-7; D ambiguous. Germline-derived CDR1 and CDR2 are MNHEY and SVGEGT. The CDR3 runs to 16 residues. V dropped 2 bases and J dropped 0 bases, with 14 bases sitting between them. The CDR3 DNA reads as TGTGCCAGCAGTTACCCCCCCCAGGTGGTCTCCTACGAGCAGTACTTC. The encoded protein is CASSYPPQVVSYEQYF.

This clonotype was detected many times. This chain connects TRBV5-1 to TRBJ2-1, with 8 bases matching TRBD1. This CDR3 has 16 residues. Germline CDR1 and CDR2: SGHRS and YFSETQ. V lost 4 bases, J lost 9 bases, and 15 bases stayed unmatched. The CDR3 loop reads CASSPPPGQVIGEQFF. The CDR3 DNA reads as TGCGCCAGCAGCCCCCCACCGGGACAGGTCATCGGTGAGCAGTTCTTC. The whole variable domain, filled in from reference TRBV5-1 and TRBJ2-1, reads KAGVTQTPRYLIKTRGQQVTLSCSPISGHRSVSWYQQTPGQGLQFLFEYFSETQRNKGNFPGRFSGRQFSNSRSEMNVSTLELGDSALYLCASSPPPGQVIGEQFFGPGTRLTVL.

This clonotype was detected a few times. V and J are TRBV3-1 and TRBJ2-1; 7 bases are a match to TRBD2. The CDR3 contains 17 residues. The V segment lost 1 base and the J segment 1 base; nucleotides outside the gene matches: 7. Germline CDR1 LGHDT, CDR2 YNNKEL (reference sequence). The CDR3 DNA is TGTGCCAGCAGCCAAGGAGGCGGGAGCAGGTCCTACAATGAGCAGTTCTTC. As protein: CASSQGGGSRSYNEQFF.

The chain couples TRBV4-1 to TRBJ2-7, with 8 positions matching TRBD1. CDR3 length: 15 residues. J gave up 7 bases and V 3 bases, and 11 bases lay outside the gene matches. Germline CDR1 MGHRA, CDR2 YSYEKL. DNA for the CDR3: TGCGCCAGCAGCCACAATAGGGACAGGCCCGGGGAGCAGTACTTC. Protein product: CASSHNRDRPGEQYF.

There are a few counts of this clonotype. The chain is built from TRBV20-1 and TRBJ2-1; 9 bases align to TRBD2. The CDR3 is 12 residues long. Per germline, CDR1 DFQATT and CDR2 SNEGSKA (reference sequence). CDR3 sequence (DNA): TGCACCGGGACTAGCAATGACAATGAGCAGTTCTTC. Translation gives CTGTSNDNEQFF.

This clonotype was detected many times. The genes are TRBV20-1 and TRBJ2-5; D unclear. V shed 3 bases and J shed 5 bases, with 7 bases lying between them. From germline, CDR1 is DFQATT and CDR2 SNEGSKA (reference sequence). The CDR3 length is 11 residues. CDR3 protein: CSARGPETQYF. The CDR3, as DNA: TGCAGTGCTAGGGGTCCGGAGACCCAGTACTTC.

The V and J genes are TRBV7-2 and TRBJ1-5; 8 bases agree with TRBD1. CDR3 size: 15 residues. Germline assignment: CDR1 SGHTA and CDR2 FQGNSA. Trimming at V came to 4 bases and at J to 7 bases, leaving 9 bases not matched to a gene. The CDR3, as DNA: TGTGCCAGCAGCTCCGTCAGGGGGCAAAGCCAGCCCCAGCATTTT. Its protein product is CASSSVRGQSQPQHF. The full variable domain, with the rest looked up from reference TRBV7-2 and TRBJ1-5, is GAGVSQSPSNKVTEKGKDVELRCDPISGHTALYWYRQSLGQGLEFLIYFQGNSAPDKSGLPSDRFSAERTGGSVSTLTIQRTQQEDSAVYLCASSSVRGQSQPQHFGDGTRLSIL.

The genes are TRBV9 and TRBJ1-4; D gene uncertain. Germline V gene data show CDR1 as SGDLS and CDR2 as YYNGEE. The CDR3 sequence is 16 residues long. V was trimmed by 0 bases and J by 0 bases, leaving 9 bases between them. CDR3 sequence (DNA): TGTGCCAGCAGCGTAGATCTGGGAGCAACTAATGAAAAACTGTTTTTT. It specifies CASSVDLGATNEKLFF.

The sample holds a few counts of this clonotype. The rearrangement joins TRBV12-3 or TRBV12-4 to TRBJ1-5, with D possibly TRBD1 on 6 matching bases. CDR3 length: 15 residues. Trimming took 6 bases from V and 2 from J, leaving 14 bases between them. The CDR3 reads CASRTEGVGNQPQHF. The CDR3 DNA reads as TGTGCCAGCAGAACGGAGGGGGTAGGCAATCAGCCCCAGCATTTT.

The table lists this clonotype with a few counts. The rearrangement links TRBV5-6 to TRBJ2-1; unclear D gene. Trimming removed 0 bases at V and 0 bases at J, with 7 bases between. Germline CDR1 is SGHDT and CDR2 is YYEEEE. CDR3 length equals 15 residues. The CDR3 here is CASSLVSTSYNEQFF. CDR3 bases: TGTGCCAGCAGCTTGGTCTCGACCTCCTACAATGAGCAGTTCTTC.

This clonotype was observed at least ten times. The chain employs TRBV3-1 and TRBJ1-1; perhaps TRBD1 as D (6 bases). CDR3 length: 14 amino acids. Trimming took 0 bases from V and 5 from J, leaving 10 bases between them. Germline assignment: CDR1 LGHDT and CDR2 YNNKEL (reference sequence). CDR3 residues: CASSQDGGNTEAFF. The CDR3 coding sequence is TGTGCCAGCAGCCAAGACGGGGGCAATACTGAAGCTTTCTTT.

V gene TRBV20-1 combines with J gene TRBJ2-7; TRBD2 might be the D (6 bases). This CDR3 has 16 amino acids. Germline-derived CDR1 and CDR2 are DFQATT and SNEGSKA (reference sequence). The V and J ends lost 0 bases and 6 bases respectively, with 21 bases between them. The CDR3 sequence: CSARDRYRGMGGEQYF. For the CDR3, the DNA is TGCAGTGCTAGAGATCGTTACCGGGGAATGGGGGGCGAGCAGTACTTC.

The CDR3 nucleotides are TGTGCCAGCAGCCAGGAAACCGGACTAGCGGGGGTTGAGACCCAGTACTTC. Protein sequence: CASSQETGLAGVETQYF. V and J are TRBV3-1 and TRBJ2-5; 13 nucleotides match TRBD2. The ends lost 3 bases at V and 5 bases at J; junction bases unmatched: 9. Germline lookup yields CDR1 LGHDT and CDR2 YNNKEL (reference sequence). CDR3 length equals 17 residues.